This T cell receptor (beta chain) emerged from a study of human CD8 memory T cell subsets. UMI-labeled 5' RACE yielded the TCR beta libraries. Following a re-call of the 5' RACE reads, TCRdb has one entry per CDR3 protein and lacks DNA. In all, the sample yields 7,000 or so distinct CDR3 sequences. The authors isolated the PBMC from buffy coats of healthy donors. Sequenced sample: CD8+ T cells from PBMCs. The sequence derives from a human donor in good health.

The CDR3 is CASSEPGQGATNTEAFF. J is TRBJ1-1 and V is TRBV25-1; no DNA is available, so the TRBD1 call from TCRdb remains unchecked. CDR1 MGHDK and CDR2 SYGVNS come from the germline V gene. The CDR3 spans 17 residues.